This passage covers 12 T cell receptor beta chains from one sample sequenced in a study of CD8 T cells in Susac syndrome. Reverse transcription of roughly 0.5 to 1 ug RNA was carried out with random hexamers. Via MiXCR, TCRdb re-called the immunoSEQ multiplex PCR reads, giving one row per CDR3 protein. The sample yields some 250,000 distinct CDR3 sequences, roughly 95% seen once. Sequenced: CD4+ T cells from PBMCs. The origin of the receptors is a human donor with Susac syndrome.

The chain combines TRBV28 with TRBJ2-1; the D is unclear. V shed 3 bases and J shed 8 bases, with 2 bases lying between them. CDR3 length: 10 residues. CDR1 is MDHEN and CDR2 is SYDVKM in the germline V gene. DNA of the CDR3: TGTGCCAGCAGTTTTCATGAGCAGTTCTTC. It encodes CASSFHEQFF.

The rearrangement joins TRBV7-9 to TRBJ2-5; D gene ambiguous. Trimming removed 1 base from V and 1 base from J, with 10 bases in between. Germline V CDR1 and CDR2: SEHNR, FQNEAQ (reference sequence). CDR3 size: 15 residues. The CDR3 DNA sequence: TGTGCCAGCAGCTTAGGTGGTTGGTCCCAAGAGACCCAGTACTTC. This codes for CASSLGGWSQETQYF.

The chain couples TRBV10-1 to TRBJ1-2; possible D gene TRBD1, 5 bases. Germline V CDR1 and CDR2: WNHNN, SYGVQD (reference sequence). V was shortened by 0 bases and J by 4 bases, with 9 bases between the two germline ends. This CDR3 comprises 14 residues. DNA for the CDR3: TGCGCCAGCAGTGAGTCGAGGGGCGGCTATGGCTACACCTTC. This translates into CASSESRGGYGYTF.

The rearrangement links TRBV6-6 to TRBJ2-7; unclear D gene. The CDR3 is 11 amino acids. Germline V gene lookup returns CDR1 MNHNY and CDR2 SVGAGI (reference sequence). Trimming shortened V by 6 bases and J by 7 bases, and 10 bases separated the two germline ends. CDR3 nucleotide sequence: TGTGCCAGCAGGCTCGCATCGGAGCAGTACTTC. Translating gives CASRLASEQYF.

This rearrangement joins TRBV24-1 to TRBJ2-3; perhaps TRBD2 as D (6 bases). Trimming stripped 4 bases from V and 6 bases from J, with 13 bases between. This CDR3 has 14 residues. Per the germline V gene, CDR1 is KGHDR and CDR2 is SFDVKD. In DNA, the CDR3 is TGTGCCACCAGTGACACCGGAGGGGCGGATACGCAGTATTTT. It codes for CATSDTGGADTQYF.

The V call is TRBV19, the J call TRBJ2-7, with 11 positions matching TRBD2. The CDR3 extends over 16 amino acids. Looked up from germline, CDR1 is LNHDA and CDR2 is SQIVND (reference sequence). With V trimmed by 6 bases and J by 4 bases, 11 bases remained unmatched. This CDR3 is CASSTGTSGNRYEQYF. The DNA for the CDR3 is TGTGCCAGTAGCACCGGGACTAGCGGAAACCGGTACGAGCAGTACTTC.

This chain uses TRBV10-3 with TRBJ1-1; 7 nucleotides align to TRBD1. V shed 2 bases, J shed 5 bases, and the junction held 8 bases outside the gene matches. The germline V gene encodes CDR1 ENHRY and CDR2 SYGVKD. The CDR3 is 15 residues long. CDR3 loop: CAISERQGRGTEAFF. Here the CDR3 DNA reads TGTGCCATCAGTGAGCGACAGGGCCGAGGGACTGAAGCTTTCTTT.

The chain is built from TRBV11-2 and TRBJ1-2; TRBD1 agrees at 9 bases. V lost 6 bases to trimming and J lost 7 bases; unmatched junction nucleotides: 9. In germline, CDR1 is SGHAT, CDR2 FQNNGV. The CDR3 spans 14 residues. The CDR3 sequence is CASSYRDRVSGYTF. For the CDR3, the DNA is TGTGCCAGCAGTTACCGGGACAGGGTCTCTGGCTACACCTTC.

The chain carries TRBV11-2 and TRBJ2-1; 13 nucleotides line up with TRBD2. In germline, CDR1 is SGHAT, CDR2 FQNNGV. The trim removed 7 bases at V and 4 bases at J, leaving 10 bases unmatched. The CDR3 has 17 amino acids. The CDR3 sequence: CASTPMGTSGAYNEQFF. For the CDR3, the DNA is TGTGCCAGCACCCCGATGGGGACTAGCGGGGCTTACAATGAGCAGTTCTTC.

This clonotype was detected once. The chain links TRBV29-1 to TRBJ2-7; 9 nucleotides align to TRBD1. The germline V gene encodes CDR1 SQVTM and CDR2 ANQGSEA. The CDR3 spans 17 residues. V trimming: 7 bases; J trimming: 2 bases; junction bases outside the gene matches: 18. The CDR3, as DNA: TGCAGCGCCCGAATTGGCTTTGGGACAGGGATGGCCTACGAGCAGTACTTC. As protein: CSARIGFGTGMAYEQYF.

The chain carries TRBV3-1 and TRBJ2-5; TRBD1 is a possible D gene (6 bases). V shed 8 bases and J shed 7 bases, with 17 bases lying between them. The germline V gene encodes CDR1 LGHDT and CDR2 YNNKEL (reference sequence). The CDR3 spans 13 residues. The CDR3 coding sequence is TGTGCCAGCGTCCGGTCTCCGACAGGGACCCAGTACTTC. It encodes CASVRSPTGTQYF.

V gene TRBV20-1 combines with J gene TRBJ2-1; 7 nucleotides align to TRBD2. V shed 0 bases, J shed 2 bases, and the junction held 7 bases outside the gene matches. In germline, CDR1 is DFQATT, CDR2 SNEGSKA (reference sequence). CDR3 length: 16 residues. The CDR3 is CSARDAGGSPYNEQFF. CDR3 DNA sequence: TGCAGTGCTAGAGATGCCGGGGGGTCCCCCTACAATGAGCAGTTCTTC.